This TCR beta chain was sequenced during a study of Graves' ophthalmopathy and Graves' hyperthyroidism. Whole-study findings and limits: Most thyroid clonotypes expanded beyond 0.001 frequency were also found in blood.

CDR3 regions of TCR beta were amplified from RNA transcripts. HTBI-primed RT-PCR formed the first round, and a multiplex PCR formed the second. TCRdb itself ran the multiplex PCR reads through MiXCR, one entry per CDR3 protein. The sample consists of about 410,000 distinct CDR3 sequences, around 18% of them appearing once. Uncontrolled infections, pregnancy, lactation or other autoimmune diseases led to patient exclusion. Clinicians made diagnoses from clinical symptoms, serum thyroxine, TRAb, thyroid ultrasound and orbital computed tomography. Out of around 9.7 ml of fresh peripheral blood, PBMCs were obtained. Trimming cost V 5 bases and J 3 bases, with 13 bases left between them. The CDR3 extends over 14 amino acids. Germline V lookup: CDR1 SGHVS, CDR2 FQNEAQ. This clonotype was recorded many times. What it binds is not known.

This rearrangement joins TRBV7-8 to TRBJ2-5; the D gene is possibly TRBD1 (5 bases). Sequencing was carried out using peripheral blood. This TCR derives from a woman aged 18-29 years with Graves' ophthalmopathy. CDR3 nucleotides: TGTGCCAGCAGCCATCGACAGCTGAAAGAGACCCAGTACTTC. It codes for CASSHRQLKETQYF.